This TCR beta chain was captured in a study of cytomegalovirus exposure and HLA in healthy donors. This CDR3 is 16 amino acids long. Findings and limits, study-wide: With later analysis, a missense DCLRE1C variant became linked to TCR beta V- and J-gene trimming.

Concerning this clone: Its cognate antigen is unknown.

PCR employed 60 Vbeta and 13 Jbeta primers. TCRdb keeps only in-frame clones here, not all; method: immunoSEQ multiplex PCR. The data show 150,000 to 200,000 clones, 68% seen once. The V gene is TRBV21-1, the J gene TRBJ1-3; the D call in the table, TRBD1, was not verified against the DNA. TRBV21-1 is an annotated pseudogene. Sequencing was carried out using PBMCs. This sequence was found in a man aged 50-59 years in good health and CMV-seronegative. The CDR3 nucleotides read TGTGCCAGCAGCTCCTACGACAGTAACTCTGGAAACACCATATATTTT. Encoded protein: CASSSYDSNSGNTIYF.